This T cell receptor beta chain emerged from a study of blood T cells in healthy people across ages (dated by TCRdb to about 2015). For the study in its entirety: In model experiments, template switching captured about one uniquely barcoded TCR beta cDNA molecule for every two T cells. Using the same blood draw, the study looked at two additional independent replicas of 1 million unique cDNA reads for two donors, one aged 18 to 30 and the other aged 80 or older. The donors were divided into four age groups: young (average about 15 years), middle-aged (under 40), aged (about 60) and long-lived (around 87). To avoid experimental bias, donors of different ages were spread randomly across the sequencing lanes. Using deep sequencing normalized with unique cDNA molecular identifiers, the study measured how TCR beta repertoire diversity changes with age. The research as a whole found: The CMV infection status of donors was not known, potentially confounding age-related changes in expanded clonotypes. Estimates of total diversity based on one million sequenced T cells were regarded as lower bounds and as underestimates. Since profiling was done on bulk unsorted PBMCs, naive and antigen-experienced compartments could not be conclusively compared. The long-lived group showed more naive CD4+ T cells, fewer expanded clones and increased TCR diversity than the aged group, suggesting age selection. Observed TCR beta diversity correlated strongly with the percentage of naive T cells measured by flow cytometry. Observed TCR beta diversity per million T cells fell roughly linearly with age, and a significant reduction was already apparent by age roughly 40.

Donors were a few dozen systemically healthy Caucasian individuals from Russia aged roughly 6 to 100 years. Each donor gave ten milliliters of peripheral blood, drawn into EDTA-treated Vacutainer tubes. PBMCs were isolated by Ficoll-Paque density-gradient centrifugation, with at least 6.5 million obtained per sample. Total RNA was extracted from PBMCs with Trizol reagent, with at least 5 micrograms obtained per sample. Naive CD45RAhigh/CD27high T cell percentages were measured by flow cytometry on a PBMC aliquot from every donor. Taken from cysteine to phenylalanine, the CDR3 has 15 residues. This entry keeps only the CDR3 DNA: 45 bases, framed from base 1. CDR1 and CDR2 (LGHNA, YSLEER) derive from the germline V gene. The germline ends are 16 bases apart after V is trimmed by 5 bases and J by 2 bases. Details on this clonotype: Its antigen remains unidentified. The record has no base qualities; no much larger clone is one base away.

Receptors were amplified or captured by 5' RACE. The instrument was an Illumina HiSeq 2500. A second about 7 to 12 cycle PCR used a sample-barcoded 5' primer and a J-beta primer mix. A template-switch 5' adaptor carrying 12 random nucleotides introduced a unique molecular identifier onto each TCR beta cDNA molecule. Each sample yielded at least 3 million CDR3-containing paired-end reads. The Mint cDNA synthesis kit, primed by a TRBC-specific oligonucleotide, was used to synthesize first-strand cDNA from all RNA. After uracil-DNA glycosylase treatment, a first 18-cycle PCR used universal primers M1SS and BC2_uni_R on all cDNA. Per the source publication's procedure: For normalization, 1 million high-quality reads, each with a distinct molecular identifier, were randomly selected from each sample. Instead of being binned into consensus sequences, reads that shared molecular identifiers were thrown out. CDR3 identification, clonotype clustering and error correction used MiTCR with a Q25 quality threshold and the strictest error-elimination algorithm. A nonparametric unseen species model with Euler transformation was used to estimate a lower bound on total TCR beta diversity. TCRdb trimmed public reads at Q25 via fastp, called clones via MiXCR and kept in-frame beta chains. When rows share a CDR3 protein, they turn into one entry using the most common DNA and genes. V and J calls and clone size were set by TCRdb, not the authors. This sample comprises over a million distinct CDR3 sequences, approximately 43% of them detected only once. Just over 4% of the sample is taken by the ten largest.

The clonotype originates from a woman aged 18-29 years in good health. Material: blood. The chain links TRBV4-3 with TRBJ2-7, with the D segment identity uncertain. The sequence in DNA is TGCGCCAGCAGCTCCCTCCTAGGCGCGACCTACGAGCAGTACTTC. The translation is CASSSLLGATYEQYF.